This T cell receptor beta chain was sequenced for a study of T cells after yellow fever vaccination. Germline values: CDR1 SEHNR, CDR2 FQNEAQ (reference sequence). The CDR3 contains 15 residues. V was cut by 3 bases and J by 1 base, with 11 bases left in between. TCRdb processed the 5' RACE reads anew with MiXCR; each CDR3 protein has one entry. The sample gives fewer than 450,000 distinct CDR3 sequences, roughly 8% of which show up once; approximately 15% is in the top ten. Only a few counts were recorded for this clonotype. Sequencing was performed on PBMCs, taken 45 days after the first yellow fever vaccination. The V call is TRBV7-9, the J call TRBJ2-3; D call uncertain. The TCR was taken from a young man who received the YFV17D yellow fever vaccine. CDR3 coding DNA: TGTGCCAGCAGCTTTATCGTCAGCGGCACAGATACGCAGTATTTT. Its translation: CASSFIVSGTDTQYF. Drawing the rest from reference TRBV7-9 and TRBJ2-3, the complete variable domain is DTGVSQNPRHKITKRGQNVTFRCDPISEHNRLYWYRQTLGQGPEFLTYFQNEAQLEKSRLLSDRFSAERPKGSFSTLEIQRTEQGDSAMYLCASSFIVSGTDTQYFGPGTRLTVL.